This is a list of T cell receptor beta chains from one sample in a study of OX40 agonist ivuxolimab in advanced cancers. Some clones are missing from TCRdb's copy, which holds only in-frame ones; the method was immunoSEQ multiplex PCR. The sample carries approximately 90,000 clones, about 88% recorded once. The sample consisted of CD4+ or CD8+ T cells sorted from blood, taken in a trial of the OX40 agonist ivuxolimab. The receptors originated from an adult with an advanced solid tumor such as melanoma, head and neck, liver or kidney cancer. Each CDR3 is given with its conserved first and last residue. The order of the fields is D gene, J gene, clone size, V gene, CDR3 DNA, CDR3 protein. A D gene is named only where the DNA matches it firmly. Clone sizes are given selectively: once, few, many, or a class where the clone is expanded.

.	TRBJ2-1	.	TRBV18	TGTGCCAGCTCACCACCGGGGGCCAGGGGGGTGAACAATGAGCAGTTCTTC	CASSPPGARGVNNEQFF
.	TRBJ2-3	.	TRBV11-3	TGTGCCAGCAGCTTAGTTAGAAGCACAGATACGCAGTATTTT	CASSLVRSTDTQYF
.	TRBJ1-1	.	TRBV5-5	TGTGCCAGCAGCTTAGTCACAGGGTACGCTTTCTTT	CASSLVTGYAFF
TRBD2	TRBJ2-7	.	TRBV11-2	TGTGCCAGCAGCTCTTTGAGCGGGCGGGGGAGCTACGAGCAGTACTTC	CASSSLSGRGSYEQYF
.	TRBJ1-5	.	TRBV4-2	TGTGCCAGCAGCCAAGATCGCAACAGCAATCAGCCCCAGCATTTT	CASSQDRNSNQPQHF
.	TRBJ1-5	.	TRBV30	TGTGCCTGGAGTGTACTTAATAGCAATCAGCCCCAGCATTTT	CAWSVLNSNQPQHF
.	TRBJ1-5	.	TRBV6-1	TGTGCCAGCGAGCAAGGGGGGACCGTTCGTATTGCCCAGCATTTT	CASEQGGTVRIAQHF
.	TRBJ1-5	.	TRBV10-3	TGTGCCATCGGGGAGGGAACTCAGCCCCAGCATTTT	CAIGEGTQPQHF
.	TRBJ1-5	few	TRBV6-5	TGTGCCAGCCAAAGGGGAGCCGGCAATCAGCCCCAGCATTTT	CASQRGAGNQPQHF
TRBD2	TRBJ2-7	.	TRBV5-4	TGTGCCAGCAGCTCCCCTAGCGGGGGTCGTTACGAGCAGTACTTC	CASSSPSGGRYEQYF
.	TRBJ1-6	.	TRBV4-3	TGCGCCAGCAGCCAAGAGCCGGGACCCCTCCACTTT	CASSQEPGPLHF
.	TRBJ2-2	.	TRBV7-3	TGTGCCAGCAGCTTAACGTTGAGCGGGGAGCTGTTTTTT	CASSLTLSGELFF
.	TRBJ1-1	.	TRBV7-8	TGTGCCAGCAGCTTAGTATTAGGCGGGGGGAGCCCTGAAGCTTTCTTT	CASSLVLGGGSPEAFF
TRBD1	TRBJ1-5	.	TRBV5-1	TGCGCCAGCAGCTTGGAGGGGGCCGGCAATCAGCCCCAGCATTTT	CASSLEGAGNQPQHF
TRBD1	TRBJ1-1	.	TRBV12-5	TGTGCTAGTGGTTGGCATGGACAGGTGAACACTGAAGCTTTCTTT	CASGWHGQVNTEAFF
.	TRBJ1-2	.	TRBV28	TGTGCCAGCACCTCTGGGCCAGAGAAGGGCGGCTACACCTTC	CASTSGPEKGGYTF
.	TRBJ2-2	.	TRBV2	TGTGCCAGCAGTACGAACACCGGGGAGCTGTTTTTT	CASSTNTGELFF